This TCR beta chain appears in the sequencing data of a study of T cells in Graves' hyperthyroidism and ophthalmopathy. General observations from the study: In validation, the model predicted ophthalmopathy. These predictions came a median roughly seven months before onset.

Cells are PBMCs isolated from roughly 9.3 ml of fresh blood. The germline gives CDR1 SEHNR, CDR2 FQNEAQ (reference sequence). Trimming removed 6 bases from V and 3 bases from J, with 6 bases in between. The CDR3 has 11 amino acids. In its sample, this clonotype was seen many times. Its specificity is not known. RNA transcripts served as the template for amplifying TCR beta CDR3 regions. Primed by the HTBI set, a first-round RT-PCR was run on the TCR CDR3. One entry per CDR3 protein results from TCRdb running MiXCR on the multiplex PCR reads. The sample has 700,000 to 950,000 distinct CDR3 sequences, approximately 36% seen once.

This receptor was obtained from a woman between 35 and 50 years old with Graves' hyperthyroidism. V and J are TRBV7-9 and TRBJ2-7; D ambiguous. What was sequenced was blood. This chain's CDR3 is CASRGSYEQYF. The CDR3 DNA is TGTGCCAGCAGAGGAAGCTACGAGCAGTACTTC.